A single sample gave rise to the 28 T cell receptor beta chains below, sequenced in a study of blood T cell repertoires in COVID-19. The protocol was immunoSEQ multiplex PCR, while the TCRdb copy is restricted to in-frame clones and leaves out a portion. The profile shows 350,000 to 450,000 clones, about 88% of them singletons. The material sequenced was peripheral blood. The receptor source for this set is a woman aged 55-70 years with COVID-19, enrolled during active disease.

The rearrangement links TRBV11-2 to TRBJ2-6; 11 bases map to TRBD1. Germline assignment: CDR1 SGHAT and CDR2 FQNNGV. V dropped 3 bases and J dropped 0; count of bases not matched to a gene: 1. This CDR3 spans 17 amino acids. The CDR3 region is CASSLGQGGSGANVLTF. CDR3 nucleotides: TGTGCCAGCAGCTTGGGACAGGGGGGCTCTGGGGCCAACGTCCTGACTTTC.

The chain carries TRBV19 and TRBJ1-4; 7 nucleotides line up with TRBD1. The germline V gene has CDR1 LNHDA and CDR2 SQIVND (reference sequence). V trimming: 3 bases; J trimming: 3 bases; junction bases outside the gene matches: 4. CDR3 length equals 15 residues. CDR3 bases: TGTGCCAGTAGTATCCCGGGACAGCCTAATGAAAAACTGTTTTTT. Protein: CASSIPGQPNEKLFF.

The CDR3 region is CASSQERTAIRYTF. The DNA of the CDR3 is TGCGCCAGCAGCCAGGAGCGGACGGCCATCCGCTACACCTTC. V and J are TRBV4-3 and TRBJ1-2; D gene uncertain. This CDR3 contains 14 residues. The V gene's germline CDR1 is LGHNA and CDR2 YSLEER. V was clipped by 3 bases and J by 9 bases, with 17 bases between them.

V gene TRBV9 combines with J gene TRBJ1-1, with 10 bases fitting TRBD1. Germline trimming cut 4 bases from V and 9 bases from J; bases unmatched to any gene: 9. The CDR3 runs to 14 residues. The V gene's germline CDR1 is SGDLS and CDR2 YYNGEE. CDR3 amino acids: CASSPLPGQGKAFF. The CDR3 DNA reads TGTGCCAGCAGCCCCCTCCCGGGACAGGGGAAAGCTTTCTTT.

The chain has TRBV7-6 and TRBJ2-7; the match to TRBD1 covers 10 bases. Germline V lookup: CDR1 SGHVS, CDR2 FNYEAQ. CDR3 length equals 15 residues. V gave up 5 bases and J gave up 4 bases; unmatched junction bases: 8. DNA for the CDR3: TGTGCCAGCAGCCCGCTCCGGGACAGGGGTTACGAGCAGTACTTC. Amino acids: CASSPLRDRGYEQYF.

The chain couples TRBV5-5 to TRBJ2-7; no reliable D call. The CDR3 loop spans 13 amino acids. With 2 bases removed from V and 2 bases from J, the gap between germline ends came to 8 bases. Germline V gene data show CDR1 as SGHKS and CDR2 as YYEKEE (reference sequence). This CDR3 is CASSFNRAYEQYF. The CDR3 DNA sequence: TGTGCCAGCAGCTTCAACAGAGCCTACGAGCAGTACTTC.

This rearrangement joins TRBV2 to TRBJ1-6, with TRBD1 identical over 11 bases. This CDR3 has 18 amino acids. With 4 bases clipped from V and 3 bases from J, the junction kept 8 bases outside the gene matches. The V gene's germline CDR1 is SNHLY and CDR2 FYNNEI. The CDR3 sequence: CASSGGQGASVYNSPLHF. The CDR3 DNA reads TGTGCCAGCAGTGGAGGACAGGGGGCGAGCGTCTATAATTCACCCCTCCACTTT.

The chain uses TRBV11-3 and TRBJ2-1, with 10 bases aligning to TRBD2. This CDR3 is built from 15 residues. Per germline, CDR1 SGHNT and CDR2 YENEEA. Trimming removed 5 bases from V and 3 bases from J; junction bases left unmatched: 4. Here the CDR3 reads CASSAGTSDYNEQFF. In DNA form, the CDR3 reads TGTGCCAGCAGCGCCGGGACTAGCGACTACAATGAGCAGTTCTTC. The full variable domain, its missing parts supplied by reference TRBV11-3 and TRBJ2-1, is EAGVVQSPRYKIIEKKQPVAFWCNPISGHNTLYWYLQNLGQGPELLIRYENEEAVDDSQLPKDRFSAERLKGVDSTLKIQPAELGDSAVYLCASSAGTSDYNEQFFGPGTRLTVL.

This chain uses TRBV3-1 (or the pseudogene TRBV3-2) with TRBJ2-5; no reliable D call. Deletions cut 0 bases from V and 5 bases from J, with 10 bases between. The CDR3 has 14 residues. Germline loops: CDR1 LGHDT, CDR2 YNNKEL (reference sequence). CDR3 in amino acids: CASSQDLMRETQYF. For the CDR3, the DNA is TGTGCCAGCAGCCAAGATCTCATGCGGGAGACCCAGTACTTC.

This clone turned up a few times. V and J are TRBV3-1 (or the pseudogene TRBV3-2) and TRBJ1-3; D may be TRBD1 (5 bases). Germline V gene sequence: CDR1 LGHDT, CDR2 YNNKEL (reference sequence). There are 16 residues in the CDR3. V was trimmed by 3 bases and J by 2 bases, leaving 14 bases between them. The CDR3 is CASSQRRDWPGNTIYF. CDR3 nucleotides: TGTGCCAGCAGCCAGCGTAGGGACTGGCCTGGAAACACCATATATTTT.

This clone was observed a single time. J is TRBJ1-2 and V is TRBV30, with D tentatively TRBD1 (5 bases). V lost 5 bases, J lost 8 bases, and 18 bases lay in between. The CDR3 length is 13 residues. CDR1 and CDR2 from the germline V gene are GTSNPN and SVGIG (reference sequence). The CDR3 is CAWSKTGPWGYTF. DNA of the CDR3: TGTGCCTGGTCAAAAACAGGTCCGTGGGGCTACACCTTC.

The genes are TRBV18 and TRBJ2-7, with 7 bases matching TRBD2. V shed 2 bases, J shed 2 bases, and the junction held 3 bases outside the gene matches. This CDR3 has 14 amino acids. Looked up from germline, CDR1 is KGHSH and CDR2 is LQKENI. Here the CDR3 DNA reads TGTGCCAGCTCACCAGGGGAGGGGCCCTACGAGCAGTACTTC. Amino acids: CASSPGEGPYEQYF.

The chain has TRBV6-5 and TRBJ2-7; 9 positions agree with TRBD2. The V gene's germline CDR1 is MNHEY and CDR2 SVGAGI. This CDR3 is built from 15 residues. After removal of 0 bases from V and 3 bases from J, the junction contained 3 bases not matched to a gene. This chain's CDR3 is CASSYSPSGDYEQYF. CDR3 sequence (DNA): TGTGCCAGCAGTTACTCGCCTAGCGGGGACTACGAGCAGTACTTC.

This clone appeared once. This sequence joins TRBV20-1 and TRBJ1-2; the D is unclear. The CDR3 loop spans 11 amino acids. V was trimmed by 5 bases and J by 8 bases, leaving 12 bases between them. Looked up from germline, CDR1 is DFQATT and CDR2 is SNEGSKA (reference sequence). The CDR3 nucleotides read TGCAGTGCTCCCTTATTAATAGGCTACACCTTC. This encodes CSAPLLIGYTF.

The chain recombines TRBV6-5 with TRBJ2-5; D gene unclear. The CDR3 sequence is 13 residues long. The V gene lost 5 bases and the J gene lost 5 bases, with 12 bases spanning the gap. The germline V gene encodes CDR1 MNHEY and CDR2 SVGAGI. The CDR3 reads CASSPAAGETQYF. CDR3 coding DNA: TGTGCCAGCAGTCCGGCCGCCGGGGAGACCCAGTACTTC.

The CDR3 spells CAWAWSGGAYEQYF. DNA for the CDR3: TGTGCCTGGGCCTGGTCCGGGGGAGCCTACGAGCAGTACTTC. The chain recombines TRBV30 with TRBJ2-7, with D maybe TRBD2 (6 bases). The germline CDR1 and CDR2 sequences are GTSNPN and SVGIG (reference sequence). The V gene lost 5 bases and the J gene lost 2 bases, with 16 bases spanning the gap. The CDR3 sequence is 14 residues long. The whole variable domain, filled in from reference TRBV30 and TRBJ2-7, reads SQTIHQWPATLVQPVGSPLSLECTVEGTSNPNLYWYRQAAGRGLQLLFYSVGIGQISSEVPQNLSASRPQDRQFILSSKKLLLSDSGFYLCAWAWSGGAYEQYFGPGTRLTVT.

V usage is TRBV5-1 and J usage is TRBJ1-5; D may be TRBD1 (5 bases). The CDR3 length is 13 residues. Trimming left V 2 bases short and J 6 bases short, with 9 bases between. Germline V lookup: CDR1 SGHRS, CDR2 YFSETQ. Written as DNA, the CDR3 is TGCGCCAGCAGCTTCGGGGGTAGTCAGCCCCAGCATTTT. Amino acids: CASSFGGSQPQHF.

This rearrangement joins TRBV18 to TRBJ2-7; D might be TRBD1 (6 bases). The CDR3 covers 13 residues. CDR1 is KGHSH, CDR2 LQKENI, per germline. Trimming stripped 5 bases from V and 6 bases from J, with 14 bases between. In DNA form, the CDR3 reads TGTGCCAGCTCAGATAAACAGGGCGCCGAGCAGTACTTC. Translated: CASSDKQGAEQYF.

The chain links TRBV7-2 to TRBJ2-3, with no clear D. Trimming stripped 1 base from V and 3 bases from J, with 11 bases between. Germline V gives CDR1 SGHTA, CDR2 FQGNSA. This CDR3 is built from 15 residues. The chain's CDR3 is CASSLGFSSTDTQYF. The CDR3 DNA follows: TGTGCCAGCAGCTTAGGGTTCAGTTCAACAGATACGCAGTATTTT.

The gene calls are TRBV3-1 (or the pseudogene TRBV3-2) and TRBJ2-7; D might be TRBD2 (6 bases). In germline, CDR1 is LGHDT, CDR2 YNNKEL (reference sequence). V was clipped by 4 bases and J by 1 base, with 14 bases between them. The CDR3 runs to 15 residues. The CDR3 sequence is CASSPSGLYSYEQYF. In DNA form, the CDR3 reads TGTGCCAGCAGCCCATCGGGACTCTATTCCTACGAGCAGTACTTC.

This clone was observed once. The chain links TRBV18 to TRBJ1-2; D perhaps matches TRBD1 (5 bases). The CDR3 covers 12 residues. Deletions cut 8 bases from V and 6 bases from J, with 13 bases between. Germline CDR1 reads KGHSH; CDR2 reads LQKENI. As DNA, the CDR3 is TGTGCCAGCCTCGACAGCTGGAATGGCTACACCTTC. Protein sequence: CASLDSWNGYTF.

This clone was recorded once. The chain's CDR3 is CSVSGVSGNTIYF. CDR3 coding DNA: TGCAGCGTTTCGGGAGTCTCTGGAAACACCATATATTTT. The chain links TRBV29-1 to TRBJ1-3, with D hard to call. This CDR3 has 13 amino acids. The germline V gene has CDR1 SQVTM and CDR2 ANQGSEA. Trimming cost V 5 bases and J 0 bases, with 8 bases left between them.

This sequence joins TRBV2 and TRBJ2-7; 8 positions agree with TRBD1. Trimming cost V 8 bases and J 4 bases; bases outside gene matches: 4. The CDR3 covers 12 residues. Germline-derived CDR1 and CDR2 are SNHLY and FYNNEI. CDR3 nucleotides: TGTGCCAGCCAGGGGGCGTATTACGAGCAGTACTTC. This gives the protein CASQGAYYEQYF.

The rearrangement links TRBV5-1 to TRBJ2-2; D unclear. Trimming removed 5 bases at V and 0 bases at J, with 8 bases between. Looked up from germline, CDR1 is SGHRS and CDR2 is YFSETQ. The CDR3 contains 14 residues. The CDR3: CASREKTNTGELFF. CDR3 sequence (DNA): TGCGCCAGCAGGGAGAAGACGAACACCGGGGAGCTGTTTTTT.

J is TRBJ1-2 and V is TRBV6-5; D is ambiguous. V shed 0 bases and J shed 8 bases, with 19 bases lying between them. Germline loops: CDR1 MNHEY, CDR2 SVGAGI. This CDR3 contains 16 residues. CDR3: CASSYSTEGWERGYTF. In DNA form, the CDR3 reads TGTGCCAGCAGTTACTCAACTGAGGGATGGGAGCGCGGCTACACCTTC.

The rearrangement uses TRBV10-2 and TRBJ1-3; D remains ambiguous. The V and J ends lost 3 bases and 0 bases respectively, with 12 bases between them. The germline V gene encodes CDR1 WSHSY and CDR2 SAAADI. This CDR3 region has 16 residues. Here the CDR3 reads CASSDVFSFSGNTIYF. CDR3 nucleotides: TGCGCCAGCAGTGACGTTTTTTCCTTCTCTGGAAACACCATATATTTT.

This clone was counted only a few times. Here the CDR3 DNA reads TGTGCCAGCAGAACGACTAGCGGGGGGGCGCACAATGAGCAGTTCTTC. Amino acid sequence: CASRTTSGGAHNEQFF. J is TRBJ2-1 and V is TRBV7-3; 14 nucleotides match TRBD2. This CDR3 comprises 16 residues. From germline, CDR1 is SGHTA and CDR2 FQGTGA. V lost 6 bases, J lost 5 bases, and 6 bases stayed unmatched. Using reference TRBV7-3 and TRBJ2-1 for the parts outside the CDR3, the full variable domain is GAGVSQTPSNKVTEKGKYVELRCDPISGHTALYWYRQSLGQGPEFLIYFQGTGAADDSGLPNDRFFAVRPEGSVSTLKIQRTERGDSAVYLCASRTTSGGAHNEQFFGPGTRLTVL.

This chain connects TRBV3-1 (or the pseudogene TRBV3-2) to TRBJ1-2; 10 nucleotides align to TRBD1. CDR3 length: 13 amino acids. The V segment lost 4 bases and the J segment 8 bases; nucleotides outside the gene matches: 4. Germline V gene sequence: CDR1 LGHDT, CDR2 YNNKEL (reference sequence). The CDR3 sequence: CASSRQGAWGYTF. In DNA, the CDR3 is TGTGCCAGCAGCCGACAGGGGGCGTGGGGCTACACCTTC.